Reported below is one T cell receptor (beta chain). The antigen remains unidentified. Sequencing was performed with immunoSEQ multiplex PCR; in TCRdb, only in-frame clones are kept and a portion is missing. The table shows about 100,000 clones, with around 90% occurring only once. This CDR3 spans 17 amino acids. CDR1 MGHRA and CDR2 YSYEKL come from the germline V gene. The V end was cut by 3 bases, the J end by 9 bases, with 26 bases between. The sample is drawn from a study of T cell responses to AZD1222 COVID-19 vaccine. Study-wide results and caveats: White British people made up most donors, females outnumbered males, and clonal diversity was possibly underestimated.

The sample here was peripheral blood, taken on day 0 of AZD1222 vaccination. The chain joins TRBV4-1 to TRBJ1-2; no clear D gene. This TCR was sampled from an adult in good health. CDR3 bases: TGCGCCAGCAGCCAGATAAGGGAGAGCAGTGGGGAGGGTAGCTACACCTTC. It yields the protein CASSQIRESSGEGSYTF.